These T cell receptor beta chains were read from a single sample in a study of T cells in Graves' hyperthyroidism and ophthalmopathy. TCRdb passed the multiplex PCR reads through MiXCR, listing each CDR3 protein once. The sample yields more than 600,000 distinct CDR3 sequences, about a sixth seen once. The sequencing sample was made of blood. All receptors derive from a man younger than 35 with Graves' hyperthyroidism. Each CDR3 is given with its conserved first and last residue. The D gene is left open where the match is weak. Clone size is stated in some rows and not others, as once, few, many or a class when expanded.

>TRBJ1-1|NA|TRBV18|9|NA
CASSNPAFF
TGTGCCAGCTCAAATCCAGCTTTCTTT
>TRBJ2-5|NA|TRBV20-1|15|NA
CSARDQGRSQETQYF
TGCAGTGCTAGAGATCAAGGCAGGAGTCAAGAGACCCAGTACTTC
>TRBJ2-5|NA|TRBV18|15|many
CASSPQTHREETQYF
TGTGCCAGCTCACCACAGACCCATCGGGAAGAGACCCAGTACTTC
>TRBJ2-1|TRBD2|TRBV6-6|16|many
CASSYSTGTSGYEQFF
TGTGCCAGCAGTTACTCGACAGGGACTAGCGGGTACGAGCAGTTCTTC
>TRBJ1-2|NA|TRBV6-1|14|NA
CASSASRTSYGYTF
TGTGCCAGCAGTGCGTCCAGGACCAGTTATGGCTACACCTTC
>TRBJ2-1|TRBD2|TRBV19|15|NA
CASRAGTSGGNEQFF
TGTGCCAGTAGGGCCGGGACTAGCGGAGGGAATGAGCAGTTCTTC
>TRBJ2-7|NA|TRBV3-1|14|NA
CASSHEQRTYEQYF
TGTGCCAGCAGCCATGAACAGCGAACCTACGAGCAGTACTTC
>TRBJ2-5|NA|TRBV11-3|13|NA
CASSLGTVETQYF
TGTGCCAGCAGCTTAGGGACAGTAGAGACCCAGTACTTC
>TRBJ2-1|TRBD2|TRBV7-9|15|many
CASSPWTSGLNEQFF
TGTGCCAGCAGCCCATGGACTAGCGGCCTCAATGAGCAGTTCTTC
>TRBJ1-1|NA|TRBV4-3|18|NA
CASSQDFLGALSLTEAFF
TGCGCCAGCAGCCAAGATTTTTTAGGGGCGCTAAGTCTTACTGAAGCTTTCTTT
>TRBJ2-5|TRBD1|TRBV28|18|few
CASSFSQPGQGYQETQYF
TGTGCCAGCAGTTTCTCGCAGCCGGGACAGGGGTACCAAGAGACCCAGTACTTC
>TRBJ2-1|NA|TRBV20-1|10|few
CSARELEQFF
TGCAGTGCTAGAGAACTCGAGCAGTTCTTC
>TRBJ2-2|NA|TRBV12-3/TRBV12-4|14|many
CASSLQGKGGELFF
TGTGCCAGCAGCCTACAGGGAAAAGGCGGGGAGCTGTTTTTT
>TRBJ2-1|NA|TRBV11-3|14|many
CASTGGGDENEQFF
TGTGCCAGCACCGGAGGAGGGGATGAGAATGAGCAGTTCTTC
>TRBJ2-2|NA|TRBV5-5|14|NA
CASIDAGRTGELFF
TGTGCCAGCATCGACGCGGGGCGCACCGGGGAGCTGTTTTTT
>TRBJ2-3|NA|TRBV24-1|14|NA
CATSDPTGKDTQYF
TGTGCCACCAGTGATCCCACAGGGAAAGATACGCAGTATTTT
>TRBJ2-7|TRBD1|TRBV5-6|17|few
CASSSPPGTGSNYEQYF
TGTGCCAGCAGCTCGCCCCCCGGGACAGGTTCCAACTACGAGCAGTACTTC
>TRBJ2-3|TRBD1|TRBV30|14|many
CACLRRGRADTQYF
TGTGCCTGCCTAAGAAGGGGGCGGGCAGATACGCAGTATTTT
>TRBJ2-7|TRBD2|TRBV7-8|18|NA
CASSTRAAAGVEWYEQYF
TGTGCCAGCAGCACCCGGGCCGCAGCGGGAGTAGAATGGTACGAGCAGTACTTC
>TRBJ1-3|NA|TRBV27|15|few
CASSFSGDPGNTIYF
TGTGCCAGCAGTTTCTCAGGGGATCCCGGAAACACCATATATTTT
>TRBJ1-4|NA|TRBV29-1|15|NA
CSVEVAGETNEKLFF
TGCAGCGTTGAAGTCGCGGGGGAAACTAATGAAAAACTGTTTTTT
>TRBJ2-7|TRBD1|TRBV19|13|NA
CATQGQGIYEQYF
TGTGCCACTCAGGGACAGGGAATCTACGAGCAGTACTTC
>TRBJ2-7|NA|TRBV6-1|15|many
CASRELEVGSYEQYF
TGTGCCAGCAGGGAACTGGAAGTCGGCTCCTACGAGCAGTACTTC
>TRBJ1-1|NA|TRBV12-3/TRBV12-4|14|many
CASSIRTGNTEAFF
TGTGCCAGCAGTATACGGACGGGGAACACTGAAGCTTTCTTT
>TRBJ2-2|NA|TRBV2|15|NA
CASSLRGSLAGELFF
TGTGCCAGCAGCCTCCGTGGGTCCCTGGCAGGGGAGCTGTTTTTT
>TRBJ2-1|NA|TRBV7-9|15|few
CASSLGRGAYNEQFF
TGTGCCAGCAGCTTAGGAAGAGGAGCTTACAATGAGCAGTTCTTC
>TRBJ2-7|NA|TRBV28|14|NA
CASSFDVSSYEQYF
TGTGCCAGCAGTTTCGACGTAAGCTCCTACGAGCAGTACTTC
>TRBJ2-5|NA|TRBV2|16|many
CASSDPRTDPQETQYF
TGTGCCAGCAGTGACCCAAGGACAGACCCCCAAGAGACCCAGTACTTC
>TRBJ1-1|TRBD1|TRBV6-1|14|NA
CASSNRGPHTEAFF
TGTGCCAGCAGTAACAGGGGCCCTCACACTGAAGCTTTCTTT
>TRBJ1-2|TRBD1|TRBV20-1|14|many
CSAEHPGQSYGYTF
TGCAGTGCTGAACATCCGGGACAGAGCTATGGCTACACCTTC
>TRBJ2-2|TRBD2|TRBV11-3|17|few
CASSLGRTSGTVGELFF
TGTGCCAGCAGCTTAGGCCGGACTAGCGGGACCGTCGGGGAGCTGTTTTTT
>TRBJ1-3|NA|TRBV9|15|NA
CASSALRAKGNTIYF
TGTGCCAGCAGCGCCCTTCGGGCGAAAGGAAACACCATATATTTT
>TRBJ2-5|NA|TRBV7-2|15|few
CASSLATPPRETQYF
TGTGCCAGCAGCTTAGCGACACCCCCGAGGGAGACCCAGTACTTC
>TRBJ2-1|TRBD2|TRBV5-6|13|few
CATCPGGYNEQFF
TGTGCCACCTGCCCGGGGGGCTACAATGAGCAGTTCTTC
>TRBJ2-5|TRBD2|TRBV6-7|15|many
CASSSGLAGAETQYF
TGTGCCAGCAGTTCCGGACTAGCGGGAGCGGAGACCCAGTACTTC
>TRBJ2-5|TRBD2|TRBV7-2|16|many
CASSSLAGGPRETQYF
TGTGCCAGCAGCTCACTAGCGGGAGGGCCGCGCGAGACCCAGTACTTC
>TRBJ1-1|NA|TRBV20-1|11|many
CSAGYLLEAFF
TGCAGTGCTGGCTACTTACTTGAAGCTTTCTTT
>TRBJ2-5|NA|TRBV11-2|14|many
CASSSTGTRETQYF
TGTGCCAGCAGCTCGACTGGAACCCGAGAGACCCAGTACTTC
>TRBJ2-7|NA|TRBV6-2/TRBV6-3|11|NA
CASRTRIEQYF
TGTGCCAGCAGGACTCGAATCGAGCAGTACTTC
>TRBJ2-3|NA|TRBV7-2|16|many
CASSLGLGRETDTQYF
TGTGCCAGCAGCTTAGGTTTAGGACGGGAGACAGATACGCAGTATTTT
>TRBJ1-2|NA|TRBV29-1|11|NA
CSATTGPGYTF
TGCAGCGCTACGACAGGACCTGGCTACACCTTC